This T cell receptor beta chain emerged from a study of T cell changes during pregnancy in multiple sclerosis. J lost 4 bases, V lost 5 bases, and 11 bases had no gene match. The germline V gene encodes CDR1 SQVTM and CDR2 ANQGSEA. The CDR3 extends over 15 amino acids. Assay: immunoSEQ multiplex PCR; the TCRdb copy retains only in-frame clones and omits some. Found here are around 130,000 clones, around 97% of them singletons; the top ten hold less than 0.55%. The V and J genes are TRBV29-1 and TRBJ1-3; 7 bases agree with TRBD1. The specimen comprised peripheral blood, sampled after pregnancy. The receptor was derived from a female donor with multiple sclerosis, enrolled in a pregnancy study. The CDR3: CSVTALQGPGNTIYF. CDR3 DNA: TGCAGCGTTACCGCCTTACAGGGGCCCGGAAACACCATATATTTT.